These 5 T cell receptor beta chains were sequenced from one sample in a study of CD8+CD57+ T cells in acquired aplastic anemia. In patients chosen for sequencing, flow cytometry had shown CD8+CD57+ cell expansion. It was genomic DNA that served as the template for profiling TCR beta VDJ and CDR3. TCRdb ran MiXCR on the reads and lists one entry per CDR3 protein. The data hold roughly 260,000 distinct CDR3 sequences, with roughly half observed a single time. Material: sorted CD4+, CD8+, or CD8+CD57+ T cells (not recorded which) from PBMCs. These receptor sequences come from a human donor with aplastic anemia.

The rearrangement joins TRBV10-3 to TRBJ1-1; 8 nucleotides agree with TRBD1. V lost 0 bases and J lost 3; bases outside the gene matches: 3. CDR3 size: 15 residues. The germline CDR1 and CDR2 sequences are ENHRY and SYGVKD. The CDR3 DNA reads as TGTGCCATCAGTGAGTCGCGACAGGGGTACACTGAAGCTTTCTTT. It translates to CAISESRQGYTEAFF.

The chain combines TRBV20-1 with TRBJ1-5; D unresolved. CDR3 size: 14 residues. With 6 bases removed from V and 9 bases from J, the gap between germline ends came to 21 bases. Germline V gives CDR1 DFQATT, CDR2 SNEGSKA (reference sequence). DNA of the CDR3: TGCAGTGCCCGGGTAGGGAACGGAAGTCGGCCCCAGCATTTT. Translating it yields CSARVGNGSRPQHF.

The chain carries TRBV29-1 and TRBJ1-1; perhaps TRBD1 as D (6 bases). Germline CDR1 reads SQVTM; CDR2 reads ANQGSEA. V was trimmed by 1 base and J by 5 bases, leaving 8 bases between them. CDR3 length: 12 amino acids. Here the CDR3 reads CSVEARGTEAFF. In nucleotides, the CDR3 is TGCAGCGTTGAAGCGAGGGGGACTGAAGCTTTCTTT.

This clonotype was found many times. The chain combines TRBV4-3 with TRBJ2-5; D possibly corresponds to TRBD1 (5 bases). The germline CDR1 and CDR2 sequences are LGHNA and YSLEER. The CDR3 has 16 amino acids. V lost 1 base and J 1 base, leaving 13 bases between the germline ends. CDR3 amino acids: CASSQVSGAPQETQYF. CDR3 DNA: TGCGCCAGCAGCCAAGTGTCTGGGGCCCCCCAAGAGACCCAGTACTTC.

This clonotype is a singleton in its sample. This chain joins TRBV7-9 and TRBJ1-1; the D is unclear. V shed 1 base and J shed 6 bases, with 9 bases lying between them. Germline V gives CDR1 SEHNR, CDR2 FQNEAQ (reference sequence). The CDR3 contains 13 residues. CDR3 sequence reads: CASSLVGEAEAFF. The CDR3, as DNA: TGTGCCAGCAGCTTAGTCGGGGAAGCTGAAGCTTTCTTT.